This entry is about one TCR beta chain. The antigen remains unidentified. Nominally healthy donors provided the samples, though records likely missed some immune exposures. The record originates from a study of cytomegalovirus exposure and HLA in healthy donors. Study findings and constraints: Most TCRs appeared rarely, but some public TCRs recurred in many donors. Specificity for CMV antigens was confirmed in vitro for three of the CMV-associated chains.

PCR used 60 Vbeta primers and 13 Jbeta primers. How the authors handled the data: Unique TCR beta chains totaled roughly 81 million in a later count, with roughly 11 million of them shared. TCRdb's table, derived via immunoSEQ multiplex PCR, lists solely in-frame clones and lacks some. From that table come the V and J calls and clone size; the DNA was used to work out D and trimming. This repertoire includes 75,000 to 95,000 clones. Trimming left V 3 bases short and J 3 bases short, with 13 bases between. The CDR3 sequence is 15 residues long. Germline V lookup: CDR1 SGHKS, CDR2 YYEKEE (reference sequence).

The V and J genes are TRBV5-5 and TRBJ2-1, with D possibly being TRBD2 (5 bases). The source is a woman aged 55-69 years in good health and CMV-seronegative. The material sequenced was PBMCs. The CDR3 spells CASSYGLTDYNEQFF. In nucleotides, the CDR3 is TGTGCCAGCAGCTACGGACTGACGGACTACAATGAGCAGTTCTTC.